The clone carrying this TCR beta chain was observed many times. Its antigen is currently unknown. TCR alpha and beta CDR3 regions were amplified from RNA using iRepertoire nested multiplex PCR. Tissue mRNA or PBMC total RNA, roughly 90-450 ng, went into one-step reverse transcription and amplification. Each CDR3 protein is one row after TCRdb ran MiXCR on the multiplex PCR reads. The sample shows tens of thousands of distinct CDR3 sequences, about 23% of them seen only once. This record belongs to a study of glioma-infiltrating T cells. The study, taken as a whole, reports: Above-expected tissue-blood divergence occurred in all gliomas, most in low-grade ones. Only very few CDR3 sequences appeared in both tissue and blood.

V dropped 7 bases and J dropped 6; count of bases not matched to a gene: 4. The germline V gene has CDR1 ENHRY and CDR2 SYGVKD. The CDR3 consists of 12 residues. The specimen sequenced was glioma tissue, nonneoplastic brain tissue, or PBMCs (not recorded which). This clonotype was sampled from a human donor with low-grade glioma or glioblastoma, undergoing nonglioma brain surgery, or in good health (not recorded which). The chain links TRBV10-3 to TRBJ1-1, with TRBD1 matching over 8 bases. CDR3 bases: TGTGCCATCACCACGACAGGGGCTGAAGCTTTCTTT. It codes for CAITTTGAEAFF.